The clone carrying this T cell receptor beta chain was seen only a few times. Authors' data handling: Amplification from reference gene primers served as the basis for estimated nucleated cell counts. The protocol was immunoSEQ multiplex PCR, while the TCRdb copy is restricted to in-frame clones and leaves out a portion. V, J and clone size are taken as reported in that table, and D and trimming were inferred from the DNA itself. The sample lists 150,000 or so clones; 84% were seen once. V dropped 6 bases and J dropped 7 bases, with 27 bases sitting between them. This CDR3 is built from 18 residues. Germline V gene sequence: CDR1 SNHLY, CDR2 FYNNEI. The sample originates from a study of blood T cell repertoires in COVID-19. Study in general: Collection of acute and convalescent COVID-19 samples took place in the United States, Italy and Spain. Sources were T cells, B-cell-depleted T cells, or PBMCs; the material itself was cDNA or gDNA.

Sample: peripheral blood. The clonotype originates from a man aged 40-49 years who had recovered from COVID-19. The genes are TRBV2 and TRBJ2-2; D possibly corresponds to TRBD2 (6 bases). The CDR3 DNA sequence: TGTGCCAGCAGGCGGAGGGGCAGGGTTGGCGGGATTGGCGGGGAGCTGTTTTTT. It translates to CASRRRGRVGGIGGELFF.